Listed below are T cell receptor beta chains from one sample, sequenced in a study of blood T cell repertoires in COVID-19. The data were produced by immunoSEQ multiplex PCR, yet TCRdb's version contains in-frame clones alone and is incomplete. The sample holds 150,000 to 200,000 clones, about 88% seen once. Specimen: peripheral blood. These receptors originate from a human donor in a cohort sampled during active COVID-19. Both conserved end residues are part of each CDR3. The order of the fields is J gene, CDR3 length, D gene, V gene, clone size, CDR3 DNA, CDR3 protein. The D gene is left open where the match is weak. Rows may omit the clone size; those that give it use once, few, many or a size class.

TRBJ2-1 | 15 | TRBD2 | TRBV28 | . | TGTGCCAGCAGCCCCTCGGGACTACCATACAATGAGCAGTTCTTC | CASSPSGLPYNEQFF
TRBJ2-2 | 14 | . | TRBV28 | . | TGTGCCAGCAGCCCCACTACGAACACCGGGGAGCTGTTTTTT | CASSPTTNTGELFF
TRBJ2-2 | 14 | . | TRBV5-1 | . | TGCGCCAGCAGCTTGGACAGCCACACCGGGGAGCTGTTTTTT | CASSLDSHTGELFF
TRBJ1-5 | 15 | . | TRBV2 | . | TGTGCCAGCAGCCCCAGGCCTATGGGCAATCAGCCCCAGCATTTT | CASSPRPMGNQPQHF
TRBJ1-2 | 12 | . | TRBV27 | few | TGTGCCAGCAGTCCCCTCGCTGGCGGCTACACCTTC | CASSPLAGGYTF
TRBJ2-6 | 16 | . | TRBV6-2/TRBV6-3 | . | TGTGCCAGCAGCTCACAGGGGAGGTCTGGGGCCAACGTCCTGACTTTC | CASSSQGRSGANVLTF
TRBJ2-2 | 15 | TRBD2 | TRBV5-1 | . | TGCGCCAGCAGCTCAGGCCGGGGGGGCACCGGGGAGCTGTTTTTT | CASSSGRGGTGELFF
TRBJ1-4 | 15 | . | TRBV30 | . | TGTGCCTGGAGTGTTGAAAGGGGAACCCATGAAAAACTGTTTTTT | CAWSVERGTHEKLFF
TRBJ2-1 | 17 | . | TRBV7-9 | . | TGTGCCAGCAGCTCCACCCGTGTAGCGAGCTCCTACAATGAGCAGTTCTTC | CASSSTRVASSYNEQFF
TRBJ1-2 | 13 | . | TRBV19 | . | TGTGCCATTAGAAACATCGCTAACTATGGCTACACCTTC | CAIRNIANYGYTF
TRBJ2-3 | 15 | . | TRBV7-8 | . | TGTGCCAGCAGCCGCCGACCAGGGTTCACAGATACGCAGTATTTT | CASSRRPGFTDTQYF
TRBJ2-3 | 14 | . | TRBV3-1/TRBV3-2 | . | TGTGCCAGCAGCTACACCGCCTTAACAGATACGCAGTATTTT | CASSYTALTDTQYF
TRBJ2-3 | 13 | . | TRBV27 | . | TGTGCCAGCAGGGCAAACGGGGCAGATACGCAGTATTTT | CASRANGADTQYF
TRBJ1-1 | 16 | . | TRBV5-4 | . | TGTGCCAGCAGCTTGGATGGAGTGCAGGGTATCACTGAAGCTTTCTTT | CASSLDGVQGITEAFF
TRBJ1-6 | 15 | TRBD1 | TRBV6-5 | . | TGTGCCAGCAGTCTCTCTGGGACAGTTACTTCACCCCTCCACTTT | CASSLSGTVTSPLHF
TRBJ2-1 | 16 | TRBD2 | TRBV30 | . | TGTGCCTGGAAACCAAACCTAGCGGGAAGGAGCAATGAGCAGTTCTTC | CAWKPNLAGRSNEQFF
TRBJ2-7 | 16 | TRBD1 | TRBV28 | . | TGTGCCAGCAGTCCAAAGACAGGGAGTACATACTACGAGCAGTACTTC | CASSPKTGSTYYEQYF
TRBJ1-1 | 13 | . | TRBV29-1 | . | TGCAGCGCCCTTGGACAGCCGAACACTGAAGCTTTCTTT | CSALGQPNTEAFF
TRBJ2-1 | 15 | TRBD2 | TRBV9 | . | TGTGCCAGCAGCCCCTGGACTAGCCGAGTAGGTGAGCAGTTCTTC | CASSPWTSRVGEQFF
TRBJ1-1 | 16 | TRBD1 | TRBV11-3 | once | TGTGCCAGCAGCTTAGATTCGGGGACAGGGGGGTCTGAAGCTTTCTTT | CASSLDSGTGGSEAFF
TRBJ1-1 | 15 | . | TRBV5-6 | few | TGTGCCAGCAGCCGGGGAGGGGCAAGTGGCACTGAAGCTTTCTTT | CASSRGGASGTEAFF
TRBJ2-2 | 17 | . | TRBV21-1 | . | TGTGCCAGCAGCAACGACGGACAGGGTGGGAACACCGGGGAGCTGTTTTTT | CASSNDGQGGNTGELFF
TRBJ1-2 | 17 | TRBD1 | TRBV9 | . | TGTGCCAGCAGCGGCCCGCCCCGACAGGGATTTAACTATGGCTACACCTTC | CASSGPPRQGFNYGYTF
TRBJ2-1 | 17 | TRBD2 | TRBV3-1/TRBV3-2 | . | TGTGCCAGCAGCCAAGCCCTAGCGGGGGTCCGATCGCATGAGCAGTTCTTC | CASSQALAGVRSHEQFF
TRBJ2-3 | 16 | TRBD2 | TRBV13 | once | TGTGCCAGCAGCAGTACTAGCGGAGCCTCCGCAGATACGCAGTATTTT | CASSSTSGASADTQYF
TRBJ2-3 | 13 | . | TRBV5-6 | . | TGTGCCAGCAGCGACGAGGGTTCAGATACGCAGTATTTT | CASSDEGSDTQYF
TRBJ2-7 | 14 | TRBD1 | TRBV11-2 | . | TGTGCCAGCAGCTTAGTACAGGGGGTCCACGAGCAGTACTTC | CASSLVQGVHEQYF
TRBJ2-3 | 15 | . | TRBV5-4 | . | TGTGCCAGCAGCTCCGGGCGGGGCAACACAGATACGCAGTATTTT | CASSSGRGNTDTQYF
TRBJ2-1 | 12 | . | TRBV5-6 | . | TGTGCCAGCAGCGTGACGGGAAATGAGCAGTTCTTC | CASSVTGNEQFF
TRBJ1-5 | 16 | TRBD1 | TRBV19 | . | TGTGCCAGTAGTACTCCCAGGACAGGGCTATCATGGCCCCAGCATTTT | CASSTPRTGLSWPQHF
TRBJ2-7 | 12 | TRBD1 | TRBV30 | . | TGTGCCTGGAGTCGGGACAGGGACGAGCAGTACTTC | CAWSRDRDEQYF
TRBJ2-7 | 14 | TRBD1 | TRBV7-2 | . | TGTGCCAGCAGCTCGGGGACAGGGGTGGGCGAGCAGTACTTC | CASSSGTGVGEQYF
TRBJ1-2 | 15 | TRBD1 | TRBV19 | few | TGTGCCAGTACCGATCAGCAGACAGGGAACTATGGCTACACCTTC | CASTDQQTGNYGYTF
TRBJ2-5 | 14 | . | TRBV11-2 | . | TGTGCCAGCAGCTCAGGGAGGGGGCAAGAGACCCAGTACTTC | CASSSGRGQETQYF
TRBJ2-4 | 16 | . | TRBV5-5 | once | TGTGCCAGCAGCCACCTACAGGGAACGACCAAAAACATTCAGTACTTC | CASSHLQGTTKNIQYF
TRBJ2-7 | 16 | TRBD2 | TRBV7-2 | . | TGTGCCAGCAGCTTAGTGTCTAGCGGGTCGACCTACGAGCAGTACTTC | CASSLVSSGSTYEQYF
TRBJ2-1 | 16 | TRBD1 | TRBV7-9 | once | TGTGCCAGCAGCTTAGCTGGGACAGGGTCCTACAATGAGCAGTTCTTC | CASSLAGTGSYNEQFF
TRBJ2-3 | 14 | TRBD2 | TRBV2 | . | TGTGCCACACTAGCGGGTAGTAGCACAGATACGCAGTATTTT | CATLAGSSTDTQYF
TRBJ2-5 | 15 | . | TRBV19 | . | TGTGCCAGGAGATTCGCGGGGCGTCGGCAAGAGACCCAGTACTTC | CARRFAGRRQETQYF